Listed below are T cell receptor beta chains from one sample, sequenced in a study of blood T cell repertoires in COVID-19. Data came from immunoSEQ multiplex PCR; TCRdb stores just in-frame clones and leaves some out. Among approximately 62,000 clones listed, around 89% were seen once. The sequenced sample was peripheral blood. The receptors originated from a human donor with active COVID-19. The donor label of this sample is uncertain. CDR3s include the opening cysteine and the closing phenylalanine or tryptophan. A D gene is named only where the DNA matches it firmly. For some rows the clone size is stated as once, few or many, or as a class when expanded; others skip it.

d_call	clone_size	v_call	j_call	cdr3_aa	cdr3_nt
TRBD2	once	TRBV7-3	TRBJ2-1	CASSPGTTSNEQFF	TGTGCCAGCAGCCCCGGGACTACCTCCAATGAGCAGTTCTTC
-	-	TRBV3-1/TRBV3-2	TRBJ2-1	CASSRDFYNEQFF	TGTGCCAGCAGTCGGGACTTTTACAATGAGCAGTTCTTC
-	-	TRBV5-5	TRBJ2-7	CASSSLAGNEQYF	TGTGCCAGCAGCTCCCTCGCAGGGAACGAGCAGTACTTC
TRBD2	-	TRBV29-1	TRBJ2-3	CSVGLAGGTDTQYF	TGCAGCGTCGGACTAGCGGGAGGCACAGATACGCAGTATTTT
-	once	TRBV7-9	TRBJ2-2	CASSLGANTGELFF	TGTGCCAGCAGCTTAGGAGCGAACACCGGGGAGCTGTTTTTT
TRBD1	-	TRBV24-1	TRBJ2-1	CATSDHPGTAVSSYNEQFF	TGTGCCACCAGTGATCATCCCGGGACAGCCGTTAGCTCCTACAATGAGCAGTTCTTC
TRBD2	once	TRBV6-5	TRBJ2-3	CASRPGGSTDTQYF	TGTGCCAGCAGACCCGGGGGGAGCACAGATACGCAGTATTTT
-	-	TRBV5-6	TRBJ1-5	CASSPRGQETGPQHF	TGTGCCAGCAGCCCCCGGGGACAAGAAACGGGGCCCCAGCATTTT
-	-	TRBV21-1	TRBJ2-7	CASSKEKGAYYEQYF	TGTGCCAGCAGCAAAGAAAAGGGGGCGTACTACGAGCAGTACTTC
-	once	TRBV4-3	TRBJ2-3	CASSQDRVHTDTQYF	TGCGCCAGCAGCCAAGATCGGGTCCACACAGATACGCAGTATTTT
-	-	TRBV2	TRBJ2-3	CAISGFGDTQYF	TGTGCCATATCGGGGTTCGGAGATACGCAGTATTTT
TRBD1	-	TRBV4-2	TRBJ1-1	CASSQWGQGYTEAFF	TGTGCCAGCAGCCAATGGGGACAGGGGTACACTGAAGCTTTCTTT
-	-	TRBV27	TRBJ2-5	CASSLSSYQETQYF	TGTGCCAGCAGTTTATCTAGCTACCAAGAGACCCAGTACTTC
TRBD1	-	TRBV24-1	TRBJ2-7	CATSEAGGARDEQYF	TGTGCCACCAGTGAGGCAGGGGGCGCGCGCGACGAGCAGTACTTC
TRBD1	-	TRBV19	TRBJ1-2	CASSTQPPTGLNGYTF	TGTGCCAGTAGTACTCAACCTCCGACAGGGTTGAATGGCTACACCTTC
TRBD2	-	TRBV27	TRBJ2-7	CASKETLADLWYEQYF	TGTGCCAGCAAGGAGACGCTAGCGGATTTGTGGTACGAGCAGTACTTC
-	-	TRBV10-2	TRBJ1-6	CASSESITNSPLHF	TGCGCCAGCAGTGAGTCGATCACAAATTCACCCCTCCACTTT
TRBD2	-	TRBV7-7	TRBJ2-3	CASSLGTSGPTDTQYF	TGTGCCAGCAGCTTGGGGACTAGCGGCCCCACAGATACGCAGTATTTT
TRBD1	-	TRBV5-6	TRBJ1-2	CASSPSWDRGPEGYTF	TGTGCCAGCAGCCCGTCGTGGGACAGGGGGCCTGAAGGCTACACCTTC
TRBD1	-	TRBV2	TRBJ1-5	CASQDRRNQPQHF	TGTGCCAGCCAGGACAGGCGGAATCAGCCCCAGCATTTT
TRBD1	once	TRBV7-2	TRBJ1-6	CASSSGQYNSPLHF	TGTGCCAGCAGCTCGGGACAGTATAATTCACCCCTCCACTTT
TRBD1	-	TRBV19	TRBJ1-5	CASSSNGQGGQPQHF	TGTGCCAGTAGTTCGAACGGACAGGGGGGTCAGCCCCAGCATTTT
TRBD1	-	TRBV29-1	TRBJ1-2	CSVAWTRTGRVYTF	TGCAGCGTTGCCTGGACCCGGACAGGGCGGGTCTACACCTTC
TRBD2	-	TRBV7-2	TRBJ2-1	CASRDPGLATYNEQFF	TGTGCCAGCAGGGACCCGGGACTAGCAACCTACAATGAGCAGTTCTTC
-	-	TRBV9	TRBJ2-3	CASSSREGNQYF	TGTGCCAGCAGCTCACGGGAAGGGAATCAGTATTTT
-	-	TRBV29-1	TRBJ2-7	CSVEEPQGYEQYF	TGCAGCGTTGAAGAACCACAGGGCTACGAGCAGTACTTC
TRBD1	-	TRBV6-5	TRBJ1-3	CASSYSIGTGGNTIYF	TGTGCCAGCAGTTACTCGATAGGGACAGGAGGAAACACCATATATTTT
TRBD1	-	TRBV2	TRBJ2-1	CASRVDRGMVNEQFF	TGTGCCAGCAGGGTTGACAGGGGTATGGTCAATGAGCAGTTCTTC
-	-	TRBV7-6	TRBJ2-3	CASSPRVAQFPSTDTQYF	TGTGCCAGCAGCCCCAGAGTAGCGCAATTTCCTAGCACAGATACGCAGTATTTT
TRBD1	-	TRBV18	TRBJ1-3	CASSPGTGGGNTIYF	TGTGCCAGCTCACCCGGGACAGGGGGTGGAAACACCATATATTTT
TRBD2	once	TRBV11-3	TRBJ2-1	CASSLDGTSGLSSYNEQFF	TGTGCCAGCAGCTTAGATGGGACTAGCGGGTTGAGCTCCTACAATGAGCAGTTCTTC
TRBD2	-	TRBV24-1	TRBJ2-1	CATSEVSGVYNEQFF	TGTGCCACCAGTGAAGTAAGCGGGGTATACAATGAGCAGTTCTTC